This TCR beta chain appears in the sequencing data of a study of control samples from healthy donors and cancer patients (dated by TCRdb to the early 2020s). Library prep was done by the immunoSEQ multiplex PCR assay. The immuneACCESS repertoire file appears here via TCRdb, limited to in-frame rearrangements. These files lack a portion of the clones; in checked studies, under half of the deficit traces to unresolved V genes, and the cause of the others is not known. This sample is represented by 15,000 or so clones; just under 95% of them were singletons. The biggest ten clones account for 13% to 15% of the sample. In the germline V gene, CDR1 corresponds to MNHEY and CDR2 to SVGAGI. Spanning cysteine to phenylalanine, the CDR3 consists of 12 amino acids. The CDR3 DNA has 36 bases and is translated from base 1. Deletion took 6 bases off V and 2 bases off J, with a span of 7 bases between the germline ends.

Notes on this clone: Its recognized antigen is unknown. Base qualities are missing; no much larger clone stands one base away.

This chain joins TRBV6-5 to TRBJ1-2; 6 matching bases give a weak D call of TRBD1. The TCR sequence derives from an elderly man with lung cancer. The sequencing sample was made of PBMCs. The nucleotide sequence is TGTGCCAGCAGAACAGGGAACTATGGCTACACCTTC. Translation gives CASRTGNYGYTF.